Each of the 25 T cell receptor beta chains below was sequenced from the same sample in a study of cytomegalovirus exposure and HLA in healthy donors. The primer mix had 60 Vbeta and 13 Jbeta primers. Data came from immunoSEQ multiplex PCR; TCRdb stores just in-frame clones and leaves some out. The profile shows around 130,000 clones, 6.5% to 9.5% of them singletons. Sequencing used PBMCs. The receptor source for this set is a man in his forties in good health and CMV-seronegative.

This clone was picked up a small number of times. V and J are TRBV5-1 and TRBJ2-5; maybe TRBD1 (6 bases). This CDR3 spans 14 amino acids. With 4 bases removed from V and 3 bases from J, the gap between germline ends came to 13 bases. Germline V CDR1 and CDR2: SGHRS, YFSETQ. The CDR3 nucleotides are TGCGCCAGCAGCATTCAGGGGACGGAAGAGACCCAGTACTTC. This encodes CASSIQGTEETQYF.

The chain combines TRBV19 with TRBJ2-3, with TRBD1 matching over 12 bases. The CDR3 is made up of 15 amino acids. CDR1 LNHDA and CDR2 SQIVND come from the germline V gene (reference sequence). The V gene end was trimmed by 5 bases and the J gene end by 4 bases; junction bases not matched to a gene: 4. This CDR3 is CASSGGDRGPDTQYF. CDR3 nucleotide sequence: TGTGCCAGTAGTGGGGGGGACAGGGGGCCAGATACGCAGTATTTT.

V and J are TRBV4-1 and TRBJ2-5, with a tentative D call TRBD1 (7 bases). V was trimmed by 0 bases and J by 1 base, leaving 9 bases between them. The germline CDR1 and CDR2 sequences are MGHRA and YSYEKL. The CDR3 consists of 15 residues. CDR3: CASSQDQGGQETQYF. DNA for the CDR3: TGCGCCAGCAGCCAAGATCAGGGGGGCCAAGAGACCCAGTACTTC.

The chain's CDR3 is CASSYDRGYEQYV. Written as DNA, the CDR3 is TGTGCCAGCAGTTACGACAGGGGGTACGAGCAGTACGTC. V is TRBV6-6 and J is TRBJ2-7, with 9 positions matching TRBD1. The CDR3 is made up of 13 amino acids. J lost 4 bases, V lost 2 bases, and 0 bases had no gene match. Per the germline V gene, CDR1 is MNHNY and CDR2 is SVGAGI (reference sequence).

J is TRBJ2-1 and V is TRBV19; D not resolved. Germline V CDR1 and CDR2: LNHDA, SQIVND (reference sequence). The V and J ends lost 3 bases and 4 bases respectively, with 10 bases between them. The CDR3 contains 14 residues. This chain's CDR3 is CASSIPSFYNEQFF. The CDR3 nucleotides read TGTGCCAGTAGTATTCCTTCTTTTTACAATGAGCAGTTCTTC.

This clone has just a few counts. The chain is built from TRBV28 and TRBJ2-5; 9 nucleotides align to TRBD1. The CDR3 length is 16 residues. The V gene's germline CDR1 is MDHEN and CDR2 SYDVKM. J gave up 1 base and V 6 bases, and 9 bases lay outside the gene matches. The CDR3 reads CASRARTGAAQETQYF. DNA for the CDR3: TGTGCCAGCAGGGCCCGGACAGGGGCCGCCCAAGAGACCCAGTACTTC. The variable domain in full, completed from reference TRBV28 and TRBJ2-5, reads DVKVTQSSRYLVKRTGEKVFLECVQDMDHENMFWYRQDPGLGLRLIYFSYDVKMKEKGDIPEGYSVSREKKERFSLILESASTNQTSMYLCASRARTGAAQETQYFGPGTRLLVL.

The gene calls are TRBV5-4 and TRBJ2-7, with D tentatively TRBD2 (7 bases). Germline V CDR1 and CDR2: SGHNT, YYREEE (reference sequence). The V end lost 4 bases, the J end lost 6 bases, and 23 bases lay between the germline ends. The CDR3 extends over 16 amino acids. DNA for the CDR3: TGTGCCAGCAGCCCCCCGGGGGGCAGGGCCGAGGGCGAGCAGTACTTC. Its protein is CASSPPGGRAEGEQYF.

This clone was observed a handful of times. The rearrangement links TRBV5-1 to TRBJ2-5; D uncertain. Germline values: CDR1 SGHRS, CDR2 YFSETQ. The CDR3 spans 14 residues. The V end lost 0 bases, the J end lost 2 bases, and 8 bases lay between the germline ends. CDR3 sequence: CASSLGGPQETQYF. In DNA form, the CDR3 reads TGCGCCAGCAGCTTGGGTGGGCCTCAAGAGACCCAGTACTTC.

This clone was observed a few times. The J gene is TRBJ1-1, the V gene TRBV9; a weak D match, TRBD1 (6 bases). The CDR3 has 13 residues. V dropped 3 bases and J dropped 1 base, with 7 bases sitting between them. In germline, CDR1 is SGDLS, CDR2 YYNGEE. CDR3 in DNA: TGTGCCAGCAGCGCCAGGGGGAACACTGAAGCTTTCTTT. Amino acid sequence: CASSARGNTEAFF.

This clone has just a few counts. The rearrangement links TRBV11-2 to TRBJ2-7, with D possibly TRBD2 on 6 matching bases. Trimming removed 4 bases from V and 3 bases from J, with 13 bases in between. In germline, CDR1 is SGHAT, CDR2 FQNNGV. This CDR3 contains 14 residues. This chain's CDR3 is CASSSPTRFYEQYF. DNA of the CDR3: TGTGCCAGCAGCTCGCCGACTAGATTCTACGAGCAGTACTTC.

This clone has just a few counts. V usage is TRBV7-9 and J usage is TRBJ1-1; D is possibly TRBD1 (6 bases). V lost 5 bases and J 3 bases, leaving 16 bases between the germline ends. The CDR3 is 15 residues long. Germline CDR1 reads SEHNR; CDR2 reads FQNEAQ (reference sequence). The DNA for the CDR3 is TGTGCCAGCAGCGGCTCGACAGGACGAGACACTGAAGCTTTCTTT. It translates to CASSGSTGRDTEAFF.

The gene calls are TRBV6-1 and TRBJ1-2; 9 nucleotides align to TRBD1. V was pared by 8 bases and J by 7 bases, with 8 bases of the junction left unmatched. Germline assignment: CDR1 MNHNS and CDR2 SASEGT. This CDR3 has 13 residues. The CDR3 region has the DNA TGTGCCAGCCGTCCCGGGACAGGGTTTGGCTACACCTTC. It is translated as CASRPGTGFGYTF.

This clone was observed a few times. The chain joins TRBV5-1 to TRBJ1-6, with D hard to call. Trimming took 0 bases from V and 10 from J, leaving 14 bases between them. Per germline, CDR1 SGHRS and CDR2 YFSETQ. This CDR3 spans 15 amino acids. The CDR3: CASSLGIHGRSPLHF. CDR3 in DNA: TGCGCCAGCAGCTTGGGGATACACGGGAGGTCACCCCTCCACTTT.

This clone was found a few times. This rearrangement joins TRBV30 to TRBJ1-6; no definite D call. This CDR3 is 13 amino acids long. Per the germline V gene, CDR1 is GTSNPN and CDR2 is SVGIG (reference sequence). V was trimmed by 0 bases and J by 6 bases, leaving 6 bases between them. This CDR3 reads CAWSVESNSPLHF. CDR3 coding DNA: TGTGCCTGGAGTGTCGAGAGTAATTCACCCCTCCACTTT.

V and J are TRBV7-9 and TRBJ1-2; no clear D gene. Trimming took off 1 base at V and 6 bases at J, with 9 bases between the two ends. Germline loops: CDR1 SEHNR, CDR2 FQNEAQ (reference sequence). The CDR3 sequence is 13 residues long. The DNA for the CDR3 is TGTGCCAGCAGCTTAGTTACCAACAATGGCTACACCTTC. Amino acid sequence: CASSLVTNNGYTF.

In its sample, this clone was seen a few times. The chain uses TRBV6-1 and TRBJ2-5, with D maybe TRBD2 (5 bases). Germline CDR1 reads MNHNS; CDR2 reads SASEGT. The CDR3 has 12 residues. V was shortened by 6 bases and J by 7 bases, with 12 bases between the two germline ends. The CDR3 region has the DNA TGTGCCAGCAGACCGGGGTCCAGGACCCAGTACTTC. Translating it yields CASRPGSRTQYF.

This chain links TRBV7-9 with TRBJ2-1, with D unclear. V lost 10 bases and J lost 9, with 13 bases in between. This CDR3 comprises 11 residues. From germline, CDR1 is SEHNR and CDR2 FQNEAQ (reference sequence). The DNA of the CDR3 is TGTGCCAATAGACTGCCCCCTGAGCAGTTCTTC. It specifies CANRLPPEQFF.

The chain employs TRBV4-2 and TRBJ2-2, with D possibly TRBD1 on 5 matching bases. V was shortened by 2 bases and J by 4 bases, with 17 bases between the two germline ends. The CDR3 length is 17 residues. In germline, CDR1 is LGHNA, CDR2 YNFKEQ. The CDR3 DNA reads as TGTGCCAGCAGCCAAATGGGATTTCTGGGGCGCACCGGGGAGCTGTTTTTT. Encoded protein: CASSQMGFLGRTGELFF.

The chain recombines TRBV5-1 with TRBJ2-1, with TRBD2 identical over 8 bases. This CDR3 comprises 16 residues. The trim removed 3 bases at V and 6 bases at J, leaving 11 bases unmatched. The germline V gene has CDR1 SGHRS and CDR2 YFSETQ. The CDR3 DNA follows: TGCGCCAGCAGCTGGATAGCGGGGCCCACCCCCAATGAGCAGTTCTTC. Amino acids: CASSWIAGPTPNEQFF.

This clone showed up just a few times. V is TRBV30 and J is TRBJ1-2; D unresolved. The CDR3 runs 12 residues. Looked up from germline, CDR1 is GTSNPN and CDR2 is SVGIG (reference sequence). V lost 3 bases and J 2 bases, leaving 7 bases between the germline ends. CDR3 in amino acids: CAWRTENYGYTF. In nucleotides, the CDR3 is TGTGCCTGGAGGACTGAAAACTATGGCTACACCTTC.

This rearrangement joins TRBV7-9 to TRBJ2-2, with 8 bases fitting TRBD2. This CDR3 has 15 residues. Trimming took 4 bases from V and 4 from J; bases not matched to a gene: 5. Per germline, CDR1 SEHNR and CDR2 FQNEAQ (reference sequence). The CDR3: CASSSSTSGTGELFF. CDR3 in DNA: TGTGCCAGCAGCTCAAGCACTAGCGGCACCGGGGAGCTGTTTTTT.

Concerning this clone: No conserved phenylalanine or tryptophan is present at the end of the CDR3, so a read error is the likely explanation. The chain is built from TRBV30 and TRBJ1-5, with D tentatively TRBD1 (5 bases). CDR3 length equals 15 residues. V was cut by 0 bases and J by 6 bases, with 15 bases left in between. Germline V lookup: CDR1 GTSNPN, CDR2 SVGIG (reference sequence). CDR3 coding DNA: TGTGCCTGGAGTGTATATGGCCAGGGCGGTCAGCCCCAGCATCTT. Amino acid sequence: CAWSVYGQGGQPQHL.

The chain has TRBV19 and TRBJ1-5; D unclear. V shed 6 bases and J shed 1 base, with 13 bases lying between them. The CDR3 is made up of 15 amino acids. Looked up from germline, CDR1 is LNHDA and CDR2 is SQIVND (reference sequence). The CDR3 region has the DNA TGTGCCAGTAGGCTGGTACAGAGAAGCAATCAGCCCCAGCATTTT. It codes for CASRLVQRSNQPQHF.

The chain carries TRBV7-2 and TRBJ2-5, with a possible D match to TRBD2 (5 bases). CDR1 is SGHTA, CDR2 FQGNSA, per germline. The CDR3 spans 13 residues. Trimming shortened V by 2 bases and J by 3 bases, and 7 bases separated the two germline ends. Here the CDR3 DNA reads TGTGCCAGCAGCTTACCCGGGGAAGAGACCCAGTACTTC. Translated: CASSLPGEETQYF.

CDR3 residues: CASMGLSYEQYF. The CDR3 DNA follows: TGTGCCAGCATGGGACTCTCCTACGAGCAGTACTTC. This sequence joins TRBV6-1 and TRBJ2-7, with a possible D match to TRBD2 (6 bases). This CDR3 has 12 amino acids. V was pared by 7 bases and J by 0 bases, with 7 bases between. CDR1 MNHNS and CDR2 SASEGT come from the germline V gene.